This is a list of T cell receptor beta chains from one sample in a study of shared clonotypes between healthy human individuals. Sequencing used immunoSEQ multiplex PCR; TCRdb keeps in-frame clones, though not all of them. The table shows about 640,000 clones, with around 72% occurring only once. The material sequenced was memory CD4+ T cells sorted from blood. The source of these receptors is a woman in her 30s in good health. The CDR3 runs from the conserved cysteine through the conserved F or W. A D gene is named only where the DNA matches it firmly. Some rows mark clone size as missing; the rest say once, few, many or name a class of expanded clone.

cdr3_aa cdr3_nt j_call clone_size d_call v_call
CASSLEHLNYGYTF TGTGCCAGCAGCTTAGAGCATTTAAACTATGGCTACACCTTC TRBJ1-2 few . TRBV7-2
CASSISGGHEQYF TGTGCCAGTAGTATTAGTGGGGGGCACGAGCAGTACTTC TRBJ2-7 . . TRBV19
CASSTLSYEQYF TGTGCCAGTAGTACCCTGAGCTACGAGCAGTACTTC TRBJ2-7 . . TRBV19
CASSLGEAGELFF TGTGCCAGCAGCTTAGGGGAGGCCGGGGAGCTGTTTTTT TRBJ2-2 . . TRBV13
CASSLDRGGYEQYF TGCGCCAGCAGCTTGGACAGGGGAGGTTACGAGCAGTACTTC TRBJ2-7 once . TRBV5-1
CSVEDLRTGTGIDTDTQYF TGCAGCGTTGAAGATCTCCGCACCGGGACAGGAATTGATACAGATACGCAGTATTTT TRBJ2-3 . TRBD1 TRBV29-1
CASSQGGWAMNTEAFF TGCGCCAGCAGCCAAGGGGGCTGGGCAATGAACACTGAAGCTTTCTTT TRBJ1-1 . . TRBV4-1
CSVELGAYNEKLFF TGCAGCGTTGAACTGGGGGCCTATAATGAAAAACTGTTTTTT TRBJ1-4 . . TRBV29-1
CASSPIQGMNTEAFF TGTGCCAGCTCACCAATCCAGGGGATGAACACTGAAGCTTTCTTT TRBJ1-1 . . TRBV18
CASSLTGSSYNEQFF TGTGCCAGCAGTTTGACGGGCAGCTCCTACAATGAGCAGTTCTTC TRBJ2-1 . . TRBV28
CASSKNQGAYEQYF TGCGCCAGCAGCAAAAATCAGGGGGCCTACGAGCAGTACTTC TRBJ2-7 once TRBD1 TRBV5-1